A selection of T cell receptor beta chains follows, all from one sample in a study of cytomegalovirus exposure and HLA in healthy donors. Assay: immunoSEQ multiplex PCR; the TCRdb copy retains only in-frame clones and omits some. The sample includes 65,000 to 90,000 clones, about four fifths of them seen just once. Sequences were obtained from PBMCs. Every receptor here comes from a man aged 55 to 69 in good health and CMV-seronegative. Both conserved end residues are part of each CDR3. A D gene is named only where the DNA matches it firmly. A row's size may be missing; if present it is once, few, many or a size class.

D: TRBD1
size: -
V: TRBV12-5
J: TRBJ1-1
CDR3: CASILDRGNTEAFF
DNA: TGTGCTAGCATATTGGACAGGGGGAACACTGAAGCTTTCTTT

D: TRBD2
size: -
V: TRBV10-3
J: TRBJ2-7
CDR3: CAISDGVGGTYEQYF
DNA: TGTGCCATCAGTGATGGAGTGGGGGGGACCTACGAGCAGTACTTC

D: -
size: -
V: TRBV18
J: TRBJ1-6
CDR3: CASSPSAYNSPLHF
DNA: TGTGCCAGCTCACCTAGCGCATATAATTCACCCCTCCACTTT

D: -
size: -
V: TRBV10-3
J: TRBJ2-2
CDR3: CAISERGHNTGELFF
DNA: TGTGCCATCAGTGAGCGCGGACACAACACCGGGGAGCTGTTTTTT

D: -
size: -
V: TRBV30
J: TRBJ2-5
CDR3: CAWSPGLAGETQYF
DNA: TGTGCCTGGAGTCCCGGACTCGCGGGGGAGACCCAGTACTTC

D: TRBD1
size: few
V: TRBV5-1
J: TRBJ1-1
CDR3: CASSGTGGDTEAFF
DNA: TGCGCCAGCAGCGGGACAGGGGGAGACACTGAAGCTTTCTTT

D: TRBD1
size: few
V: TRBV2
J: TRBJ2-1
CDR3: CASKLGTGNNEQFF
DNA: TGTGCCAGCAAGTTGGGGACAGGCAACAATGAGCAGTTCTTC

D: TRBD1
size: -
V: TRBV6-5
J: TRBJ1-4
CDR3: CASRDREANEKLFF
DNA: TGTGCCAGCAGGGACAGGGAGGCTAATGAAAAACTGTTTTTT

D: -
size: -
V: TRBV2
J: TRBJ1-1
CDR3: CASSHPTTAPNTEAFF
DNA: TGTGCCAGCAGTCACCCCACGACAGCCCCGAACACTGAAGCTTTCTTT

D: -
size: -
V: TRBV7-3
J: TRBJ2-2
CDR3: CASSWGGTLNTGELFF
DNA: TGTGCCAGCAGCTGGGGCGGGACTCTTAACACCGGGGAGCTGTTTTTT

D: -
size: -
V: TRBV4-1
J: TRBJ2-5
CDR3: CASSPELRGETQYF
DNA: TGCGCCAGCAGCCCCGAACTCAGGGGAGAGACCCAGTACTTC

D: -
size: once
V: TRBV4-2
J: TRBJ2-2
CDR3: CASSQEVPQGGTGELFF
DNA: TGTGCCAGCAGCCAAGAAGTCCCGCAGGGTGGGACCGGGGAGCTGTTTTTT

D: TRBD1
size: -
V: TRBV15
J: TRBJ2-1
CDR3: CATDSGTGSYNEQFF
DNA: TGTGCCACCGATTCCGGGACAGGGTCCTACAATGAGCAGTTCTTC

D: -
size: -
V: TRBV5-1
J: TRBJ2-7
CDR3: CASSLDRAQGEQYF
DNA: TGCGCCAGCAGCTTGGACAGGGCACAAGGCGAGCAGTACTTC